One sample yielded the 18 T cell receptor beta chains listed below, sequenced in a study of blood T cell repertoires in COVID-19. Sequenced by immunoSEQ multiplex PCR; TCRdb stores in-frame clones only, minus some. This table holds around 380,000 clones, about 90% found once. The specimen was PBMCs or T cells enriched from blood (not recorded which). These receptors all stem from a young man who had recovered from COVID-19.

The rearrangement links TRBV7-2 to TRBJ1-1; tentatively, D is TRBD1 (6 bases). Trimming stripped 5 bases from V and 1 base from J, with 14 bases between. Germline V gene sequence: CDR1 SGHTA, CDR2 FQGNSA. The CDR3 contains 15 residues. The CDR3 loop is CASSPVVGGNTEAFF. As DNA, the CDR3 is TGTGCCAGCAGCCCGGTTGTAGGGGGGAACACTGAAGCTTTCTTT.

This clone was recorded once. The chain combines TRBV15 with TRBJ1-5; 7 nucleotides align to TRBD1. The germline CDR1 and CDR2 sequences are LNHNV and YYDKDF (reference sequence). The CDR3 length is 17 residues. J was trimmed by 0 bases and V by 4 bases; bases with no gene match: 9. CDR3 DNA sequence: TGTGCCACCAGCATCGCCCCGGGACAGAATAGCAATCAGCCCCAGCATTTT. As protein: CATSIAPGQNSNQPQHF.

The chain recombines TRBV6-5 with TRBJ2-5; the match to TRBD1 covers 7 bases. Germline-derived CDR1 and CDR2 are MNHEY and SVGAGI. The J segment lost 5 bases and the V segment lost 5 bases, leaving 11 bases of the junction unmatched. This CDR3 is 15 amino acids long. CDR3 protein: CASSPVLTGVETQYF. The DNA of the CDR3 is TGTGCCAGCAGTCCAGTATTAACAGGGGTGGAGACCCAGTACTTC.

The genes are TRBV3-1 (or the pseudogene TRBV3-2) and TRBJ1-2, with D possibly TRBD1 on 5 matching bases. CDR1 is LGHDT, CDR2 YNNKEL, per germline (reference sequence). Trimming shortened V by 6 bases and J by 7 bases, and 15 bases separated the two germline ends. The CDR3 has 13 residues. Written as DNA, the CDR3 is TGTGCCAGCAGTCCTCTCGGGAGGGGTGGCTACACCTTC. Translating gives CASSPLGRGGYTF.

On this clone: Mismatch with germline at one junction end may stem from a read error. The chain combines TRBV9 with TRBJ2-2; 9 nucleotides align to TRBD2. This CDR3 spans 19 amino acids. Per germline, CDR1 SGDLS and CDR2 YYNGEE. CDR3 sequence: CPSSEKTRGGAWNTGELFF. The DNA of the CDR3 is TGTCCCAGCAGCGAAAAGACTCGCGGGGGGGCGTGGAACACCGGGGAGCTGTTTTTT.

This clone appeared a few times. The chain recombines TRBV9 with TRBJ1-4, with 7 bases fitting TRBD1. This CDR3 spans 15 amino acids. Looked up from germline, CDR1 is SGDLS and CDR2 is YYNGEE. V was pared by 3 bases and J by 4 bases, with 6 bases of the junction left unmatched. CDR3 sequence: CASSATGALNEKLFF. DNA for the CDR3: TGTGCCAGCAGCGCTACAGGGGCCCTTAATGAAAAACTGTTTTTT.

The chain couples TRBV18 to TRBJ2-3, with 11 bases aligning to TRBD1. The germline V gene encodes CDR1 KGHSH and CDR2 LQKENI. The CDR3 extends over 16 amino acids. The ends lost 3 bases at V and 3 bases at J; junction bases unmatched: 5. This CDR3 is CASSPGTGGSTDTQYF. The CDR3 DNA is TGTGCCAGCTCACCGGGGACAGGGGGATCGACAGATACGCAGTATTTT.

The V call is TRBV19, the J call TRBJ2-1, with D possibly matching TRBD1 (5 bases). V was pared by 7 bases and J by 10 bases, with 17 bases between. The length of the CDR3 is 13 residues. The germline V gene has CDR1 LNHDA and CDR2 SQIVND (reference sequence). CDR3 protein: CASTTIGASEQFF. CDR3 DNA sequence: TGTGCCAGTACCACAATAGGGGCTTCCGAGCAGTTCTTC. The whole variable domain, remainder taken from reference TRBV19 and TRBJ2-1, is DGGITQSPKYLFRKEGQNVTLSCEQNLNHDAMYWYRQDPGQGLRLIYYSQIVNDFQKGDIAEGYSVSREKKESFPLTVTSAQKNPTAFYLCASTTIGASEQFFGPGTRLTVL.

Written as DNA, the CDR3 is TGTGCCAGCAGTCCGCTACAGGGCAGATATGAAAAACTGTTTTTT. It specifies CASSPLQGRYEKLFF. The chain links TRBV27 to TRBJ1-4; maybe TRBD1 (6 bases). Germline V gives CDR1 MNHEY, CDR2 SMNVEV (reference sequence). V lost 5 bases and J 6 bases, leaving 16 bases between the germline ends. The CDR3 has 15 residues.

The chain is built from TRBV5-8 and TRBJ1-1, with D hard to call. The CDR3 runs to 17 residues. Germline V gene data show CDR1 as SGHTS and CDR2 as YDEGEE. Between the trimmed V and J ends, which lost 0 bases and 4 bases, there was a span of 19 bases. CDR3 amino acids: CASSLVLGHPGSTEAFF. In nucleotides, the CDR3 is TGTGCCAGCAGCTTGGTCCTGGGTCACCCGGGGAGCACTGAAGCTTTCTTT.

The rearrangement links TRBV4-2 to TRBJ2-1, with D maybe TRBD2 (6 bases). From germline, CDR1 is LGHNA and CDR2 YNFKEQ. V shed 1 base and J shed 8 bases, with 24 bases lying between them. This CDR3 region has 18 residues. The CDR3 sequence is CASSQAVGVAGRFHEQFF. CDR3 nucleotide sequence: TGTGCCAGCAGCCAAGCTGTGGGAGTGGCGGGGCGTTTTCATGAGCAGTTCTTC.

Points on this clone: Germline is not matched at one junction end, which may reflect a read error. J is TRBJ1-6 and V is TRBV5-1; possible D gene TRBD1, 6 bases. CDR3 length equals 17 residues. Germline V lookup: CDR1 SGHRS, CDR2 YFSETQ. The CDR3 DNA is TGCGCCCGCAGCCCCGCGGGGGGGGGCAGGATTAATTCACCCCTCCACTTT. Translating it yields CARSPAGGGRINSPLHF.

CDR3: CASSLATGGCGELFF. The CDR3 DNA is TGTGCCAGCAGCTTAGCCACGGGGGGGTGCGGGGAGCTGTTTTTT. This chain connects TRBV7-2 to TRBJ2-2, with 8 bases that match TRBD2. V trimming: 0 bases; J trimming: 7 bases; junction bases outside the gene matches: 4. There are 15 residues in the CDR3. The germline CDR1 and CDR2 sequences are SGHTA and FQGNSA. The full variable domain, completed using reference TRBV7-2 and TRBJ2-2, is GAGVSQSPSNKVTEKGKDVELRCDPISGHTALYWYRQSLGQGLEFLIYFQGNSAPDKSGLPSDRFSAERTGGSVSTLTIQRTQQEDSAVYLCASSLATGGCGELFFGEGSRLTVL.

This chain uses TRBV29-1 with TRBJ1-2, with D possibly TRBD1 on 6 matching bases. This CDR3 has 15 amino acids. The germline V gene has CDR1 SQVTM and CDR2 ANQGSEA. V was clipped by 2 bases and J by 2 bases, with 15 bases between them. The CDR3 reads CSVERGRVGNYGYTF. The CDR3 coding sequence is TGCAGCGTTGAAAGGGGGAGGGTGGGAAACTATGGCTACACCTTC.

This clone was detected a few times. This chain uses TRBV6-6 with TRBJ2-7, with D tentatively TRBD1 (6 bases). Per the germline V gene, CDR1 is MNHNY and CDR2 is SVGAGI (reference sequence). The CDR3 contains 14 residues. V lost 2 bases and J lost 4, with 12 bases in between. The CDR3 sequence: CASSYGTLSYEQYF. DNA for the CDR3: TGTGCCAGCAGTTACGGGACACTGTCTTACGAGCAGTACTTC.

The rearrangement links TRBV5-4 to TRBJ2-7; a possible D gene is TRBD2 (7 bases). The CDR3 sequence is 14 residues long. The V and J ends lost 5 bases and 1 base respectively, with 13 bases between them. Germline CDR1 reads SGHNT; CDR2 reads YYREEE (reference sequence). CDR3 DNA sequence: TGTGCCAGCAGTCTAGGGGGGGAGTCCTACGAGCAGTACTTC. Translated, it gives CASSLGGESYEQYF.

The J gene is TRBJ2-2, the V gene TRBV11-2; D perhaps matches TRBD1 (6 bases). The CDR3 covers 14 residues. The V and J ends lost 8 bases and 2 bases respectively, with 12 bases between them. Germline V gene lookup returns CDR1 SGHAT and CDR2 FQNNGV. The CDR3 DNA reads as TGTGCCAGCCAGACAGGTCCCAACACCGGGGAGCTGTTTTTT. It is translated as CASQTGPNTGELFF.

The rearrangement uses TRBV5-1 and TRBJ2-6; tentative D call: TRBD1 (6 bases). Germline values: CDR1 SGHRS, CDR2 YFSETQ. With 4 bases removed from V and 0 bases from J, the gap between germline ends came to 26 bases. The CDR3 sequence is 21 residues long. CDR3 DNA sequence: TGCGCCAGCAGCAGGGACGAAACCAGACAGGTGCAACACTCTGGGGCCAACGTCCTGACTTTC. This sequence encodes CASSRDETRQVQHSGANVLTF.